Below are 4 T cell receptor beta chains sequenced from a single sample in a study of OX40 agonist ivuxolimab in advanced cancers. The table came from immunoSEQ multiplex PCR; TCRdb's copy has only in-frame clones and leaves some out. This sample carries some 100,000 clones, around nine tenths of them seen once, and the ten largest clones take under 0.4%. The specimen comprised CD4+ or CD8+ T cells sorted from blood, sampled in a trial of the OX40 agonist ivuxolimab. Receptors were obtained from an adult with an advanced solid tumor such as melanoma, head and neck, liver or kidney cancer.

About this clone: This sample includes further DNA sequences coding for the same CDR3. The chain employs TRBV7-9 and TRBJ2-3; D gene uncertain. Trimming stripped 1 base from V and 0 bases from J, with 2 bases between. The CDR3 extends over 13 amino acids. The V gene's germline CDR1 is SEHNR and CDR2 FQNEAQ (reference sequence). The CDR3 region is CASSLGSTDTQYF. CDR3 sequence (DNA): TGTGCCAGCAGCTTAGGTAGCACAGATACGCAGTATTTT. Together with reference TRBV7-9 and TRBJ2-3, the CDR3 gives the full variable domain: DTGVSQNPRHKITKRGQNVTFRCDPISEHNRLYWYRQTLGQGPEFLTYFQNEAQLEKSRLLSDRFSAERPKGSFSTLEIQRTEQGDSAMYLCASSLGSTDTQYFGPGTRLTVL.

This chain joins TRBV7-2 and TRBJ2-7; D perhaps matches TRBD2 (6 bases). The CDR3 loop spans 12 amino acids. Germline V lookup: CDR1 SGHTA, CDR2 FQGNSA. The V end was cut by 5 bases, the J end by 3 bases, with 8 bases between. CDR3 region: CASSPGLYEQYF. The DNA of the CDR3 is TGTGCCAGCAGCCCGGGACTCTACGAGCAGTACTTC.

This rearrangement joins TRBV2 to TRBJ2-3, with 9 positions matching TRBD2. The V segment lost 6 bases and the J segment 0 bases; nucleotides outside the gene matches: 1. This CDR3 contains 14 residues. Germline loops: CDR1 SNHLY, CDR2 FYNNEI. CDR3 nucleotide sequence: TGTGCCAGCAGCCTAGCGGGAAGCACAGATACGCAGTATTTT. Translation gives CASSLAGSTDTQYF. Filled out from reference TRBV2 and TRBJ2-3, the complete variable domain reads EPEVTQTPSHQVTQMGQEVILRCVPISNHLYFYWYRQILGQKVEFLVSFYNNEISEKSEIFDDQFSVERPDGSNFTLKIRSTKLEDSAMYFCASSLAGSTDTQYFGPGTRLTVL.

The chain joins TRBV7-3 to TRBJ2-2, with TRBD2 as a possible D gene (6 bases). Trimming pared 6 bases from V and 6 bases from J, leaving 14 bases between. Germline lookup yields CDR1 SGHTA and CDR2 FQGTGA. This CDR3 contains 14 residues. The CDR3 region is CASSPGGVAGELFF. For the CDR3, the DNA is TGTGCCAGCAGTCCCGGGGGAGTGGCCGGGGAGCTGTTTTTT.